This TCR beta chain was sequenced during a study of cytomegalovirus exposure and HLA in healthy donors. As for the study in general: The same platform was used for the 110 or so validation repertoires and the approximately 670 first-cohort repertoires, a later analysis reported.

Generated by immunoSEQ multiplex PCR, the TCRdb table keeps only in-frame clones and is missing some. The top ten hold 0.83% of the sample, which has a few hundred thousand clones, about nine tenths seen once. Study results and limitations: Altogether, 164 TCR beta chains were recorded as cytomegalovirus-associated. Reported performance of the classifier showed diagnosis of cytomegalovirus status with high specificity and sensitivity.

Comment on this clone: Its antigen is undetermined. Other DNA sequences in this sample translate to the same CDR3.

Deletions cut 6 bases from V and 4 bases from J, with 4 bases between. The V gene's germline CDR1 is MNHNS and CDR2 SASEGT. The CDR3 runs 10 residues. The V and J genes are TRBV6-1 and TRBJ2-7; no firm D call. The sequenced sample was PBMCs. The origin of this receptor is a woman younger than 30 in good health and CMV-seronegative. The CDR3 nucleotides read TGTGCCAGCAGCTTATACGAGCAGTACTTC. Its protein product is CASSLYEQYF.